Each of the 32 T cell receptor beta chains below was sequenced from the same sample in a study of T cell repertoires in cytomegalovirus infection. TCRdb processed the reads anew with MiXCR; each CDR3 protein has one entry. The sample has about 740,000 distinct CDR3 sequences, roughly 35% seen once. The sequencing sample was made of PBMCs. These receptors came from a human donor in good health (CMV status not recorded). Some clones in this sample may be carry-over from other donors' samples.

This clonotype was detected only once. The V and J genes are TRBV14 and TRBJ1-1; D unresolved. Germline CDR1 reads SGHDN; CDR2 reads FVKESK. Trimming removed 1 base at V and 2 bases at J, with 11 bases between. The CDR3 covers 15 residues. The CDR3 is CASSQVSTVNTEAFF. CDR3 sequence (DNA): TGTGCCAGCAGCCAAGTTTCTACAGTAAACACTGAAGCTTTCTTT.

This clonotype has just a few counts. This rearrangement joins TRBV5-6 to TRBJ2-5, with 9 bases identical to TRBD2. CDR3 length: 17 residues. V lost 2 bases to trimming and J lost 1 base; unmatched junction nucleotides: 9. CDR1 SGHDT and CDR2 YYEEEE come from the germline V gene. CDR3 in DNA: TGTGCCAGCAGCTTCGGTAGCGGGGGATATCTCCAAGAGACCCAGTACTTC. Its protein is CASSFGSGGYLQETQYF. Together with reference TRBV5-6 and TRBJ2-5, the CDR3 gives the full variable domain: DAGVTQSPTHLIKTRGQQVTLRCSPKSGHDTVSWYQQALGQGPQFIFQYYEEEERQRGNFPDRFSGHQFPNYSSELNVNALLLGDSALYLCASSFGSGGYLQETQYFGPGTRLLVL.

This chain uses TRBV19 with TRBJ1-2, with no clear D. Trimming removed 6 bases at V and 4 bases at J, with 6 bases between. This CDR3 has 11 amino acids. The germline CDR1 and CDR2 sequences are LNHDA and SQIVND (reference sequence). DNA of the CDR3: TGTGCCAGTAGAGGGATCTATGGCTACACCTTC. Translated: CASRGIYGYTF.

V usage is TRBV7-9 and J usage is TRBJ1-2; TRBD1 matches at 8 bases. Trimming at V came to 8 bases and at J to 4 bases, leaving 9 bases not matched to a gene. The CDR3 spans 14 residues. Germline CDR1 and CDR2: SEHNR and FQNEAQ (reference sequence). The CDR3, as DNA: TGTGCCAGCCTTACAGGGGGGGCATCCTATGGCTACACCTTC. It specifies CASLTGGASYGYTF.

In the case of this clonotype: One junction end disagrees with the germline gene, perhaps due to a read error. CDR3 nucleotides: TGCGCCAGCAGCTTGGTTGGGACTTCCCACTCAAGATTT. Its protein is CASSLVGTSHSRF. The chain recombines TRBV5-1 with TRBJ1-1, with TRBD1 as a possible D gene (5 bases). This CDR3 is 13 amino acids long. Germline CDR1 reads SGHRS; CDR2 reads YFSETQ.

This chain uses TRBV10-2 with TRBJ1-1, with D possibly matching TRBD1 (6 bases). Germline V gene data show CDR1 as WSHSY and CDR2 as SAAADI. The V gene lost 0 bases and the J gene lost 4 bases, with 9 bases spanning the gap. This CDR3 has 14 residues. The CDR3, as DNA: TGCGCCAGCAGTGAGTCGCGGGGGGCCACTGAAGCTTTCTTT. This sequence encodes CASSESRGATEAFF.

The chain uses TRBV7-2 and TRBJ1-1; 8 positions match TRBD1. This CDR3 is 13 amino acids long. V lost 1 base to trimming and J lost 6 bases; unmatched junction nucleotides: 1. The germline V gene encodes CDR1 SGHTA and CDR2 FQGNSA. The CDR3 DNA sequence: TGTGCCAGCAGCTTAGGACAGGGGCCTGAAGCTTTCTTT. Protein product: CASSLGQGPEAFF.

To note about this clonotype: Because the CDR3 is missing its conserved closing phenylalanine or tryptophan, this is likely a read error. The rearrangement uses TRBV28 and TRBJ2-5, with D tentatively TRBD1 or TRBD2 (5 bases each). Germline CDR1 reads MDHEN; CDR2 reads SYDVKM. The CDR3 is 14 amino acids. Trimming cost V 3 bases and J 3 bases, with 11 bases left between them. CDR3 residues: CASSFLGREETQYL. In DNA, the CDR3 is TGTGCCAGCAGTTTTCTGGGACGGGAAGAGACCCAGTACTTA.

V gene TRBV10-3 combines with J gene TRBJ2-1, with D unclear. Germline lookup yields CDR1 ENHRY and CDR2 SYGVKD. V was cut by 0 bases and J by 6 bases, with 3 bases left in between. The CDR3 has 12 residues. The CDR3: CAISESSNEQFF. DNA for the CDR3: TGTGCCATCAGTGAGTCTTCCAATGAGCAGTTCTTC.

The chain is built from TRBV12-3 or TRBV12-4 and TRBJ2-5, with a possible D match to TRBD2 (5 bases). Trimming cost V 2 bases and J 2 bases, with 18 bases left between them. The CDR3 loop spans 17 amino acids. The CDR3 region is CASSLISGAELQETQYF. CDR3 sequence (DNA): TGTGCCAGCAGTTTAATCAGCGGCGCGGAGTTACAAGAGACCCAGTACTTC.

This clonotype was seen once. The J gene is TRBJ2-3, the V gene TRBV28; 7 bases line up with TRBD1. The V gene's germline CDR1 is MDHEN and CDR2 SYDVKM. The junction had 15 bases not matched to a gene; V was cut back by 7 bases and J by 5 bases. This CDR3 is 16 amino acids long. The CDR3 loop is CASTEAAGGELDTQYF. In DNA form, the CDR3 reads TGTGCCAGCACCGAGGCGGCAGGGGGTGAACTAGATACGCAGTATTTT.

The chain employs TRBV6-5 and TRBJ1-1, with D hard to call. CDR3 length: 14 amino acids. The V and J ends lost 2 bases and 1 base respectively, with 8 bases between them. The germline V gene has CDR1 MNHEY and CDR2 SVGAGI. CDR3 DNA: TGTGCCAGCAGTTACGGCAGGACGAACACTGAAGCTTTCTTT. As protein: CASSYGRTNTEAFF.

Regarding this clonotype: This likely comes from a read error, as the CDR3 has no conserved phenylalanine or tryptophan at its end. The genes are TRBV5-1 and TRBJ2-6; 10 nucleotides match TRBD1. The V gene's germline CDR1 is SGHRS and CDR2 YFSETQ. J gave up 2 bases and V 1 base, and 6 bases lay outside the gene matches. The CDR3 runs to 18 residues. The CDR3 bases are TGCGCCAGCAGCTTGAAGACAGGGGGCGTTACTGGGGCCAACGTCCTGACTTTA. Amino acids: CASSLKTGGVTGANVLTL.

The V gene is TRBV15, the J gene TRBJ2-7; no clear D gene. Trimming cost V 6 bases and J 0 bases, with 12 bases left between them. The CDR3 has 14 amino acids. Germline CDR1 reads LNHNV; CDR2 reads YYDKDF (reference sequence). Here the CDR3 reads CATRDRSSSYEQYF. CDR3 bases: TGTGCCACCAGGGATAGGTCAAGCTCCTACGAGCAGTACTTC. Based on the CDR3 plus reference TRBV15 and TRBJ2-7, the full variable domain is DAMVIQNPRYQVTQFGKPVTLSCSQTLNHNVMYWYQQKSSQAPKLLFHYYDKDFNNEADTPDNFQSRRPNTSFCFLDIRSPGLGDTAMYLCATRDRSSSYEQYFGPGTRLTVT.

This clonotype showed up many times. The chain employs TRBV7-8 and TRBJ2-2; 8 bases align to TRBD1. The CDR3 contains 16 residues. Germline assignment: CDR1 SGHVS and CDR2 FQNEAQ. With 4 bases clipped from V and 10 bases from J, the junction kept 14 bases outside the gene matches. The DNA of the CDR3 is TGTGCCAGCAGCTCACGTCCCGGGACAGGATCGGTGGAGCTGTTTTTT. Translating gives CASSSRPGTGSVELFF.

This clonotype was counted a few times. This chain joins TRBV12-3 or TRBV12-4 and TRBJ1-6; unclear D gene. The germline V and J ends were trimmed by 3 bases and 4 bases, with 4 bases remaining between them. This CDR3 comprises 13 residues. The CDR3 coding sequence is TGTGCCAGCAGTTTCGGGTATAATTCACCCCTCCACTTT. The encoded protein is CASSFGYNSPLHF.

The chain links TRBV27 to TRBJ1-4, with D uncertain. The CDR3 has 15 residues. Trimming pared 2 bases from V and 0 bases from J, leaving 7 bases between. CDR1 and CDR2 (germline): MNHEY, SMNVEV (reference sequence). This CDR3 reads CASSLNLATNEKLFF. CDR3 in DNA: TGTGCCAGCAGTTTAAACCTTGCAACTAATGAAAAACTGTTTTTT.

CDR3 loop: CAISESGRGPGGYTF. The CDR3 DNA is TGTGCCATCAGTGAGTCTGGCAGGGGGCCCGGTGGCTACACCTTC. The chain joins TRBV10-3 to TRBJ1-2; 8 bases are a match to TRBD1. The trim removed 0 bases at V and 7 bases at J, leaving 7 bases unmatched. The germline V gene has CDR1 ENHRY and CDR2 SYGVKD. The CDR3 is made up of 15 amino acids.

The sample holds one count of this clonotype. V is TRBV9 and J is TRBJ1-1; D is uncertain. CDR3 length equals 14 residues. The ends were cut back, 3 bases at V and 7 bases at J, with 16 bases in the middle. Looked up from germline, CDR1 is SGDLS and CDR2 is YYNGEE. The DNA for the CDR3 is TGTGCCAGCAGCGAGGTATCGCCTCCTTATGAAGCTTTCTTT. This encodes CASSEVSPPYEAFF. Using reference TRBV9 and TRBJ1-1 for the parts outside the CDR3, the full variable domain is DSGVTQTPKHLITATGQRVTLRCSPRSGDLSVYWYQQSLDQGLQFLIQYYNGEERAKGNILERFSAQQFPDLHSELNLSSLELGDSALYFCASSEVSPPYEAFFGQGTRLTVV.

As to this clonotype: It is likely a read error, because the conserved phenylalanine at the end of the CDR3 is missing. The V call is TRBV7-6, the J call TRBJ2-2, with TRBD1 matching 7 bases. The CDR3 loop spans 16 amino acids. Germline lookup yields CDR1 SGHVS and CDR2 FNYEAQ. CDR3 sequence reads: CASSAGKGAFAGELFL. For the CDR3, the DNA is TGTGCTAGCAGCGCCGGAAAGGGGGCGTTCGCCGGGGAGCTGTTTTTG.

Points on this clonotype: This may be a read error: a much more frequent sequence differs by one nucleotide. The CDR3 nucleotides are TGTGCCAGCAGCACAGGGGGCAACACTGAAGCTTTATTT. Encoded protein: CASSTGGNTEALF. The V call is TRBV7-3, the J call TRBJ1-1, with TRBD1 identical over 9 bases. CDR3 length equals 13 residues. Looked up from germline, CDR1 is SGHTA and CDR2 is FQGTGA.

This clonotype was recorded many times. The V gene is TRBV7-8, the J gene TRBJ1-4, with 7 nucleotides matching TRBD1. The CDR3 has 19 residues. Losses at the gene ends were 2 bases for V and 7 bases for J; bases not matched to a gene: 19. Germline V gives CDR1 SGHVS, CDR2 FQNEAQ. The CDR3 coding sequence is TGTGCCAGCAGCTTACGACGGGGAATGGCAGGGGGGAGTAGTGAAAAACTGTTTTTT. Its protein product is CASSLRRGMAGGSSEKLFF.

The V gene is TRBV19, the J gene TRBJ2-1, with 8 bases identical to TRBD1. CDR1 is LNHDA, CDR2 SQIVND, per germline (reference sequence). The CDR3 has 15 amino acids. V lost 2 bases, J lost 4 bases, and 4 bases stayed unmatched. The CDR3 DNA is TGTGCCAGTAGTATAAGGGACAGGACGTACAATGAGCAGTTCTTC. Its protein is CASSIRDRTYNEQFF.

This chain connects TRBV14 to TRBJ2-2; D possibly uses TRBD1 or TRBD2 (5 bases each). CDR1 and CDR2 (germline): SGHDN, FVKESK. The CDR3 is made up of 15 amino acids. V lost 4 bases to trimming and J lost 0 bases, with 9 bases between them. This chain's CDR3 is CASSLGRPNTGELFF. For the CDR3, the DNA is TGTGCCAGCAGCCTGGGACGCCCGAACACCGGGGAGCTGTTTTTT.

The rearrangement links TRBV7-2 to TRBJ2-1, with a possible D match to TRBD2 (6 bases). The length of the CDR3 is 15 residues. The V gene lost 0 bases and the J gene lost 9 bases, with 15 bases spanning the gap. Germline-derived CDR1 and CDR2 are SGHTA and FQGNSA. The CDR3 DNA reads TGTGCCAGCAGCTTAGCTAGCGGTTTGGGGGGTGAGCAGTTCTTC. It is translated as CASSLASGLGGEQFF.

This clonotype occurred many times. The chain joins TRBV28 to TRBJ1-2, with TRBD1 matching over 8 bases. The germline V gene encodes CDR1 MDHEN and CDR2 SYDVKM. The CDR3 runs 16 residues. J was trimmed by 7 bases and V by 5 bases; bases with no gene match: 15. As DNA, the CDR3 is TGTGCCAGCAGTAGTAGACAGGGGCTCGTTTTGGGTGGCTACACCTTC. Protein sequence: CASSSRQGLVLGGYTF.

The chain couples TRBV15 to TRBJ1-5; no definite D call. The CDR3 totals 15 residues. Trimming pared 2 bases from V and 2 bases from J, leaving 10 bases between. The germline V gene encodes CDR1 LNHNV and CDR2 YYDKDF (reference sequence). This CDR3 is CATSRRGSGNQPQHF. CDR3 nucleotides: TGTGCCACCAGCAGACGGGGATCTGGCAATCAGCCCCAGCATTTT.

The V and J genes are TRBV6-5 and TRBJ2-7, with 14 positions matching TRBD2. This CDR3 region has 17 residues. V lost 7 bases to trimming and J lost 4 bases; unmatched junction nucleotides: 12. In germline, CDR1 is MNHEY, CDR2 SVGAGI. This CDR3 reads CASIVTGTSGRVYEQYF. The CDR3, as DNA: TGTGCCAGCATTGTAACCGGGACTAGCGGGAGAGTGTACGAGCAGTACTTC.

In its sample, this clonotype was seen a few times. The chain joins TRBV7-8 to TRBJ2-3, with a possible D match to TRBD2 (7 bases). Deletions cut 3 bases from V and 9 bases from J, with 19 bases between. Per the germline V gene, CDR1 is SGHVS and CDR2 is FQNEAQ. The CDR3 is 15 residues long. The CDR3 spells CASSFEGGVDPTQYF. CDR3 in DNA: TGTGCCAGCAGCTTCGAGGGGGGGGTAGACCCAACGCAGTATTTT.

The rearrangement links TRBV12-3 or TRBV12-4 to TRBJ1-4; maybe TRBD1 (6 bases). V gave up 6 bases and J gave up 4 bases, with 21 bases separating them. The CDR3 totals 17 residues. The CDR3 DNA reads as TGTGCCAGCAGCCCGTCTAAGGGGGGGGCCATTAATGAAAAACTGTTTTTT. This gives the protein CASSPSKGGAINEKLFF.

This clonotype has a handful of counts. The chain carries TRBV29-1 and TRBJ2-7; 8 nucleotides align to TRBD1. Germline values: CDR1 SQVTM, CDR2 ANQGSEA. Trimming cost V 2 bases and J 7 bases; bases outside gene matches: 10. The CDR3 extends over 14 amino acids. In DNA, the CDR3 is TGCAGCGTTGAAAAGGGTGACAGGGGTGGGGAGCAGTACTTC. Protein: CSVEKGDRGGEQYF.

Concerning this clonotype itself: Germline is not matched at one junction end, which may reflect a read error. V is TRBV28 and J is TRBJ2-7; 12 bases are shared with TRBD2. Germline-derived CDR1 and CDR2 are MDHEN and SYDVKM. This CDR3 has 15 amino acids. The CDR3 protein is CASSTALAGGGEQYF. CDR3 coding DNA: TGTGCCAGCAGTACGGCACTAGCGGGAGGAGGCGAGCAGTATTTC.